This T cell receptor beta chain was profiled in a study of T cells in Graves' hyperthyroidism and ophthalmopathy. RNA transcripts were the template for amplifying TCR beta CDR3 regions. RT-PCR in the first round (using the HTBI primer set) targeted the TCR CDR3. TCRdb independently ran MiXCR on the multiplex PCR reads; one entry per CDR3 protein. This sample has about 640,000 distinct CDR3 sequences, with roughly 20% found just once. The sequenced sample consisted of blood. This receptor was obtained from a man aged 25-45 years with Graves' ophthalmopathy.

CDR3 in DNA: TGTGCCAGCAGTGAAGCGCTTCGGTCTAGCGGGAAAAGCTCCTACGAGCAGTTCTTC. Its protein is CASSEALRSSGKSSYEQFF. This chain uses TRBV6-1 with TRBJ2-7; 9 nucleotides line up with TRBD2. The end of the DNA is better explained by TRBJ2-1, so the J call may be wrong. The germline gives CDR1 MNHNS, CDR2 SASEGT. The CDR3 is 19 residues long.